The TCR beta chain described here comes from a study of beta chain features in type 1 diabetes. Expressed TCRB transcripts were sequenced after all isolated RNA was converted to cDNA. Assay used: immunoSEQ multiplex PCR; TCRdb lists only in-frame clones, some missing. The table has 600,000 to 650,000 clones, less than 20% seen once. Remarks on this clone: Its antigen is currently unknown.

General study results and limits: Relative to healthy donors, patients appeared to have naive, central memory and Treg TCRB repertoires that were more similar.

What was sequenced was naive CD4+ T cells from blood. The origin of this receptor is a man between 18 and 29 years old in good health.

CDR3 nucleotide sequence: TGTGCCAGCAGCTTTCCAAAACCGAACACTGAAGCTTTCTTT. The encoded protein is CASSFPKPNTEAFF. V usage is TRBV7-9 and J usage is TRBJ1-1; no reliable D call. Germline-derived CDR1 and CDR2 are SEHNR and FQNEAQ (reference sequence). Trimming took off 3 bases at V and 1 base at J, with 9 bases between the two ends. The CDR3 has 14 amino acids.